The 27 T cell receptor beta chains below all came from one sample that was sequenced in a study of T cell responses to AZD1222 COVID-19 vaccine. The data were produced by immunoSEQ multiplex PCR, yet TCRdb's version contains in-frame clones alone and is incomplete. This table has 150,000 or so clones, 90% to 95% appearing once. This specimen was peripheral blood, taken on day 0 of AZD1222 vaccination. The receptors derive from an adult in good health.

V and J are TRBV6-5 and TRBJ1-1, with D unclear. The germline CDR1 and CDR2 sequences are MNHEY and SVGAGI. CDR3 length: 15 amino acids. V was shortened by 0 bases and J by 0 bases, with 8 bases between the two germline ends. CDR3 sequence (DNA): TGTGCCAGCAGTTACTCGTCTGGCCTGAACACTGAAGCTTTCTTT. Translating gives CASSYSSGLNTEAFF.

J is TRBJ1-2 and V is TRBV19, with D uncertain. The CDR3 runs 16 residues. The V gene's germline CDR1 is LNHDA and CDR2 SQIVND (reference sequence). V was pared by 8 bases and J by 3 bases, with 22 bases between. The chain's CDR3 is CASHRSGKRSDYGYTF. For the CDR3, the DNA is TGTGCCAGTCACCGCTCTGGTAAGCGCTCGGACTATGGCTACACCTTC.

V is TRBV15 and J is TRBJ1-2, with no clear D. V lost 6 bases and J 8 bases, leaving 22 bases between the germline ends. Germline V gene data show CDR1 as LNHNV and CDR2 as YYDKDF (reference sequence). The CDR3 has 15 amino acids. The CDR3 region is CATSKEPGIIGGYTF. Here the CDR3 DNA reads TGTGCCACCAGTAAGGAGCCTGGAATAATTGGCGGCTACACCTTC.

The rearrangement joins TRBV9 to TRBJ2-7; TRBD2 agrees at 9 bases. V lost 4 bases, J lost 2 bases, and 4 bases stayed unmatched. The CDR3 sequence is 14 residues long. The germline V gene encodes CDR1 SGDLS and CDR2 YYNGEE. CDR3 region: CASSLGTSTYEQYF. As DNA, the CDR3 is TGTGCCAGCAGCCTCGGGACTAGCACCTACGAGCAGTACTTC.

This sequence joins TRBV10-2 and TRBJ1-5, with D hard to call. The length of the CDR3 is 14 residues. Trimming stripped 2 bases from V and 3 bases from J, with 8 bases between. The germline V gene encodes CDR1 WSHSY and CDR2 SAAADI. The CDR3 loop is CASSEIGLNQPQHF. DNA for the CDR3: TGCGCCAGCAGTGAGATAGGGCTCAATCAGCCCCAGCATTTT.

This clone was recorded a few times. The gene calls are TRBV9 and TRBJ2-2, with 7 bases that match TRBD2. Germline V gene data show CDR1 as SGDLS and CDR2 as YYNGEE. CDR3 length: 17 residues. V trimming: 7 bases; J trimming: 3 bases; junction bases outside the gene matches: 15. CDR3 in amino acids: CASAAGTNLLYTGELFF. The CDR3, as DNA: TGTGCCAGCGCCGCCGGGACTAACCTTCTCTACACCGGGGAGCTGTTTTTT.

CDR3 amino acids: CASSLVNAGELFF. The CDR3 bases are TGTGCCAGTAGCCTCGTTAACGCCGGGGAGCTGTTTTTT. The chain combines TRBV19 with TRBJ2-2; D gene ambiguous. This CDR3 spans 13 amino acids. Germline V CDR1 and CDR2: LNHDA, SQIVND (reference sequence). V was trimmed by 6 bases and J by 6 bases, leaving 11 bases between them.

V gene TRBV30 combines with J gene TRBJ2-7; 8 bases are shared with TRBD1. Germline CDR1 is GTSNPN and CDR2 is SVGIG (reference sequence). CDR3 size: 12 residues. After removal of 5 bases from V and 2 bases from J, the junction contained 2 bases not matched to a gene. CDR3 sequence reads: CAWGTGAYEQYF. The CDR3, as DNA: TGTGCCTGGGGGACAGGAGCCTACGAGCAGTACTTC.

The rearrangement links TRBV11-2 to TRBJ2-1; TRBD2 matches 11 bases. V was clipped by 2 bases and J by 8 bases; unmatched bases: 8. This CDR3 has 16 amino acids. Germline V gene lookup returns CDR1 SGHAT and CDR2 FQNNGV. This CDR3 reads CASSLRVRLAGYEQFF. The DNA of the CDR3 is TGTGCCAGCAGCTTACGTGTGAGACTAGCGGGGTATGAGCAGTTCTTC.

This chain links TRBV29-1 with TRBJ1-2; TRBD1 aligns across 9 bases. The CDR3 runs to 14 residues. Germline CDR1 is SQVTM and CDR2 is ANQGSEA. Trimming cost V 3 bases and J 2 bases; bases outside gene matches: 4. DNA of the CDR3: TGCAGCGTTGAGACCGGGACAGGGAACTATGGCTACACCTTC. Encoded protein: CSVETGTGNYGYTF.

The rearrangement links TRBV10-3 to TRBJ2-1; the D gene could be TRBD1 or TRBD2 (5 bases each). The germline V gene encodes CDR1 ENHRY and CDR2 SYGVKD. This CDR3 spans 15 amino acids. The V and J ends lost 1 base and 5 bases respectively, with 12 bases between them. The CDR3 DNA reads as TGTGCCATCAGTGAGTTGGGGGTCGGGAACAATGAGCAGTTCTTC. Encoded protein: CAISELGVGNNEQFF.

A single count supports this clone. The V call is TRBV24-1, the J call TRBJ1-1, with 7 bases fitting TRBD1. The CDR3 covers 13 residues. J gave up 6 bases and V 4 bases, and 4 bases lay outside the gene matches. Germline V lookup: CDR1 KGHDR, CDR2 SFDVKD. The CDR3 loop is CATSEAGGSEAFF. In DNA form, the CDR3 reads TGTGCCACCAGTGAGGCAGGGGGGTCTGAAGCTTTCTTT.

The rearrangement joins TRBV28 to TRBJ1-5; 7 bases are shared with TRBD1. With 6 bases clipped from V and 4 bases from J, the junction kept 6 bases outside the gene matches. There are 14 residues in the CDR3. Germline V CDR1 and CDR2: MDHEN, SYDVKM. DNA of the CDR3: TGTGCCAGCAGATCAGGGGGTGCAAATCAGCCCCAGCATTTT. As protein: CASRSGGANQPQHF.

The chain couples TRBV25-1 to TRBJ2-5; D remains unclear. V gave up 6 bases and J gave up 2 bases, with 10 bases separating them. The germline CDR1 and CDR2 sequences are MGHDK and SYGVNS. This CDR3 contains 13 residues. CDR3: CASSLLGQETQYF. The CDR3 nucleotides are TGTGCCAGCAGCCTTCTCGGGCAAGAGACCCAGTACTTC.

The V gene is TRBV19, the J gene TRBJ2-7, with 10 nucleotides matching TRBD1. This CDR3 is 15 amino acids long. V was pared by 9 bases and J by 4 bases, with 12 bases of the junction left unmatched. From germline, CDR1 is LNHDA and CDR2 SQIVND (reference sequence). CDR3 in DNA: TGTGCCAGCCGAAGCCGGACAGGGGGTGATTACGAGCAGTACTTC. It translates to CASRSRTGGDYEQYF.

The chain combines TRBV19 with TRBJ1-2; 10 bases are shared with TRBD1. Looked up from germline, CDR1 is LNHDA and CDR2 is SQIVND (reference sequence). This CDR3 contains 17 residues. J lost 0 bases, V lost 5 bases, and 9 bases had no gene match. CDR3 protein: CASSPRTGGRPNYGYTF. CDR3 DNA sequence: TGTGCCAGTAGTCCAAGGACAGGGGGACGACCTAACTATGGCTACACCTTC.

The rearrangement uses TRBV19 and TRBJ2-7; D possibly matches TRBD1 or TRBD2 (5 bases each). V was shortened by 3 bases and J by 7 bases, with 25 bases between the two germline ends. This CDR3 spans 17 amino acids. CDR1 LNHDA and CDR2 SQIVND come from the germline V gene (reference sequence). CDR3 loop: CASSIGTGLEVSGEQYF. The CDR3 DNA is TGTGCCAGTAGTATTGGAACAGGCTTGGAGGTTTCGGGAGAGCAGTACTTC.

The chain employs TRBV11-2 and TRBJ2-3, with a possible D match to TRBD2 (5 bases). CDR1 and CDR2 (germline): SGHAT, FQNNGV. V was pared by 1 base and J by 0 bases, with 8 bases between. The CDR3 loop spans 15 amino acids. The CDR3 here is CASSLVAGSTDTQYF. In nucleotides, the CDR3 is TGTGCCAGCAGCTTAGTGGCGGGTAGCACAGATACGCAGTATTTT.

The CDR3, as DNA: TGTGCCAGCAGCGTCCGTGGAGTGGGGGGGAATGAGCAGTTCTTC. Translated: CASSVRGVGGNEQFF. The V and J genes are TRBV11-3 and TRBJ2-1, with 7 bases lining up with TRBD2. The V gene end was trimmed by 5 bases and the J gene end by 7 bases; junction bases not matched to a gene: 11. The CDR3 is 15 amino acids. Germline V gene lookup returns CDR1 SGHNT and CDR2 YENEEA.

V is TRBV20-1 and J is TRBJ1-2, with D perhaps TRBD1 (5 bases). From germline, CDR1 is DFQATT and CDR2 SNEGSKA (reference sequence). V lost 5 bases and J 4 bases, leaving 8 bases between the germline ends. This CDR3 is 11 amino acids long. The CDR3 nucleotides are TGCAGTGCTCAGCAGGGCTATGGCTACACCTTC. Amino acids: CSAQQGYGYTF.

The V and J genes are TRBV18 and TRBJ1-6, with D maybe TRBD1 (6 bases). The germline V gene encodes CDR1 KGHSH and CDR2 LQKENI. This CDR3 is 15 amino acids long. Trimming took 3 bases from V and 8 from J, leaving 14 bases between them. The CDR3 sequence: CASSPRTGQDSPLHF. The CDR3 DNA reads TGTGCCAGCTCACCGAGAACAGGGCAGGATTCACCCCTCCACTTT.

This chain connects TRBV28 to TRBJ2-7; D is perhaps TRBD2 (6 bases). V lost 8 bases and J 5 bases, leaving 22 bases between the germline ends. Germline-derived CDR1 and CDR2 are MDHEN and SYDVKM. The CDR3 is made up of 15 amino acids. The CDR3 DNA sequence: TGTGCCAGCCCCCCCACCGGGGGAGTGTTGCACGAGCAGTACTTC. Its translation is CASPPTGGVLHEQYF.

This rearrangement joins TRBV7-3 to TRBJ1-1; maybe TRBD1 (5 bases). Trimming removed 1 base at V and 3 bases at J, with 6 bases between. CDR1 is SGHTA and CDR2 is FQGTGA in the germline V gene. CDR3 size: 13 residues. The DNA of the CDR3 is TGTGCCAGCAGCTTAAGAGGGGACACTGAAGCTTTCTTT. This sequence encodes CASSLRGDTEAFF.

This clone has more than one count but fewer than ten. The chain employs TRBV7-2 and TRBJ2-2; D uncertain. Germline V lookup: CDR1 SGHTA, CDR2 FQGNSA. The CDR3 length is 13 residues. V was trimmed by 5 bases and J by 5 bases, leaving 9 bases between them. This chain's CDR3 is CASSPLGTGELFF. CDR3 DNA: TGTGCCAGCAGCCCCCTAGGGACCGGGGAGCTGTTTTTT.

The chain combines TRBV28 with TRBJ1-6, with 9 bases identical to TRBD1. CDR1 and CDR2 (germline): MDHEN, SYDVKM. The CDR3 is 19 amino acids. The V segment lost 1 base and the J segment 1 base; nucleotides outside the gene matches: 8. The CDR3 nucleotides are TGTGCCAGCAGTTTATCCGCACAGGGGGCATGGTCCTATAATTCACCCCTCCACTTT. It encodes CASSLSAQGAWSYNSPLHF.

V usage is TRBV24-1 and J usage is TRBJ2-1, with 8 bases fitting TRBD2. Germline CDR1 and CDR2: KGHDR and SFDVKD. The CDR3 spans 15 residues. J lost 15 bases, V lost 0 bases, and 12 bases had no gene match. This chain's CDR3 is CATSDLFRGGLIGFF. In nucleotides, the CDR3 is TGTGCCACCAGTGATTTGTTCCGGGGGGGGCTCATAGGGTTCTTC.

CDR3 DNA sequence: TGTGCCAGCAGCCCCTACGCCTTGGAAAAACTGTTTTTT. Amino acids: CASSPYALEKLFF. The chain combines TRBV5-6 with TRBJ1-4; D unresolved. The CDR3 is made up of 13 amino acids. Trimming pared 4 bases from V and 8 bases from J, leaving 12 bases between. From germline, CDR1 is SGHDT and CDR2 YYEEEE.